This T cell receptor beta chain was sequenced in a study of T cell responses to AZD1222 COVID-19 vaccine. Study at large: Pooled samples include second doses given at about 4 or 12 weeks. Findings and limits, study-wide: Females outnumbered males among donors, who were mostly white British; clonal diversity was possibly underestimated. Regions 160-218 and 743-854 dominated among vaccine-associated CD4 TCRs spanning spike.

This CDR3 has 13 residues. The J segment lost 5 bases and the V segment lost 4 bases, leaving 2 bases of the junction unmatched. Germline CDR1 and CDR2: SGHRS and YFSETQ. For this clone: The antigen remains undetermined.

Assay used: immunoSEQ multiplex PCR; TCRdb lists only in-frame clones, some missing. The sample holds approximately 150,000 clones, 90% to 95% seen once. This clonotype originated in an adult in good health. The V call is TRBV5-1, the J call TRBJ2-7; 11 bases map to TRBD2. The specimen was peripheral blood, collected on day 0 of AZD1222 vaccination. CDR3 nucleotide sequence: TGCGCCAGCAGCCCGGGACTAGCGGACGAGCAGTACTTC. Translating it yields CASSPGLADEQYF.